Presented here are 15 T cell receptor beta chains from one specimen sequenced in a study of blood T cell repertoires in COVID-19. The protocol was immunoSEQ multiplex PCR, while the TCRdb copy is restricted to in-frame clones and leaves out a portion. The profile shows about 66,000 clones, approximately 90% of them singletons. The sample taken for sequencing was peripheral blood. All receptors come from a human donor in a cohort sampled during active COVID-19.

This clone was observed a handful of times. The chain couples TRBV5-8 to TRBJ1-5; D not resolved. Germline-derived CDR1 and CDR2 are SGHTS and YDEGEE. The CDR3 loop spans 12 amino acids. The ends were cut back, 2 bases at V and 5 bases at J, with 5 bases in the middle. The CDR3 coding sequence is TGTGCCAGCAGCTTTCTAGATCAGCCCCAGCATTTT. Translated, it gives CASSFLDQPQHF.

This sequence joins TRBV14 and TRBJ1-1; 7 nucleotides line up with TRBD1. CDR1 and CDR2 from the germline V gene are SGHDN and FVKESK. J lost 0 bases, V lost 6 bases, and 10 bases had no gene match. The CDR3 loop spans 16 amino acids. This chain's CDR3 is CASRPRGPTLNTEAFF. CDR3 nucleotide sequence: TGTGCCAGCAGACCAAGGGGGCCGACACTGAACACTGAAGCTTTCTTT. Drawing the rest from reference TRBV14 and TRBJ1-1, the complete variable domain is EAGVTQFPSHSVIEKGQTVTLRCDPISGHDNLYWYRRVMGKEIKFLLHFVKESKQDESGMPNNRFLAERTGGTYSTLKVQPAELEDSGVYFCASRPRGPTLNTEAFFGQGTRLTVV.

This chain links TRBV4-3 with TRBJ1-4, with 8 bases aligning to TRBD1. The CDR3 loop spans 19 amino acids. Germline lookup yields CDR1 LGHNA and CDR2 YSLEER. V shed 2 bases and J 0 bases; nucleotides not matched to a gene: 11. CDR3 sequence reads: CASSQSATGAETTNEKLFF. The CDR3, as DNA: TGCGCCAGCAGCCAATCCGCGACAGGGGCGGAAACAACTAATGAAAAACTGTTTTTT.

As for this clone: Other DNA sequences in this sample translate to the same CDR3. V is TRBV5-1 and J is TRBJ1-1; D not resolved. Trimming removed 1 base at V and 1 base at J, with 5 bases between. Germline CDR1 and CDR2: SGHRS and YFSETQ. This CDR3 is 13 amino acids long. In nucleotides, the CDR3 is TGCGCCAGCAGCTTGACGGGGAACACTGAAGCTTTCTTT. It yields the protein CASSLTGNTEAFF.

Only one count was recorded for this clone. The chain couples TRBV9 to TRBJ2-2; 11 bases agree with TRBD2. J gave up 3 bases and V 6 bases, and 7 bases lay outside the gene matches. Per germline, CDR1 SGDLS and CDR2 YYNGEE. The CDR3 spans 16 residues. The CDR3 DNA sequence: TGTGCCAGCACCCAAACTAGCGGGGGAGACACCGGGGAGCTGTTTTTT. Translation: CASTQTSGGDTGELFF.

The rearrangement joins TRBV6-6 to TRBJ2-3; perhaps TRBD2 as D (6 bases). V gave up 1 base and J gave up 2 bases, with 13 bases separating them. Germline assignment: CDR1 MNHNY and CDR2 SVGAGI (reference sequence). The CDR3 has 16 residues. Here the CDR3 DNA reads TGTGCCAGCAGTTACTTTCGCGGGGAGAACACAGATACGCAGTATTTT. Its protein is CASSYFRGENTDTQYF.

The genes are TRBV6-6 and TRBJ2-7, with D unclear. CDR3 length equals 14 residues. Trimming removed 6 bases from V and 1 base from J, with 13 bases in between. Germline V lookup: CDR1 MNHNY, CDR2 SVGAGI (reference sequence). The CDR3, as DNA: TGTGCCAGCAGCCGAATCCCTGAGTCCTACGAGCAGTACTTC. It translates to CASSRIPESYEQYF.

The V gene is TRBV5-1, the J gene TRBJ2-1; 7 bases map to TRBD2. Germline V gene data show CDR1 as SGHRS and CDR2 as YFSETQ. The CDR3 consists of 14 residues. V was clipped by 4 bases and J by 3 bases; unmatched bases: 4. CDR3 protein: CASSTSGVYNEQFF. CDR3 DNA sequence: TGCGCCAGCAGCACGAGCGGGGTCTACAATGAGCAGTTCTTC. The full variable domain, rest sourced from reference TRBV5-1 and TRBJ2-1, is KAGVTQTPRYLIKTRGQQVTLSCSPISGHRSVSWYQQTPGQGLQFLFEYFSETQRNKGNFPGRFSGRQFSNSRSEMNVSTLELGDSALYLCASSTSGVYNEQFFGPGTRLTVL.

The rearrangement links TRBV28 to TRBJ2-1; TRBD2 matches 10 bases. Trimming at V came to 5 bases and at J to 8 bases, leaving 12 bases not matched to a gene. CDR3 length equals 16 residues. Germline V gene lookup returns CDR1 MDHEN and CDR2 SYDVKM. CDR3 sequence reads: CASSLGLATRMDEQFF. As DNA, the CDR3 is TGTGCCAGCAGTCTGGGACTAGCGACCCGAATGGATGAGCAGTTCTTC.

This clone was seen only a few times. The chain joins TRBV9 to TRBJ1-6; D remains unclear. The germline V and J ends were trimmed by 0 bases and 5 bases, with 6 bases remaining between them. Germline CDR1 reads SGDLS; CDR2 reads YYNGEE. This CDR3 has 14 amino acids. The CDR3 reads CASSVAGDNSPLHF. CDR3 sequence (DNA): TGTGCCAGCAGCGTAGCCGGAGATAATTCACCCCTCCACTTT.

The rearrangement uses TRBV5-4 and TRBJ2-3; no clear D gene. The ends were cut back, 3 bases at V and 0 bases at J, with 17 bases in the middle. Germline CDR1 SGHNT, CDR2 YYREEE (reference sequence). The CDR3 contains 17 residues. CDR3 region: CASSSRSRAASTDTQYF. The CDR3 DNA follows: TGTGCCAGCAGCTCCCGAAGTCGCGCTGCTAGCACAGATACGCAGTATTTT.

The chain combines TRBV28 with TRBJ2-1, with 7 bases identical to TRBD2. The CDR3 has 16 amino acids. Germline CDR1 is MDHEN and CDR2 is SYDVKM. V lost 6 bases, J lost 4 bases, and 12 bases stayed unmatched. DNA for the CDR3: TGTGCCAGCAGCCATTCCGCTAGCGGTAAATACAATGAGCAGTTCTTC. It codes for CASSHSASGKYNEQFF.

This clone appeared a single time. The chain uses TRBV24-1 and TRBJ1-2; 9 positions agree with TRBD1. The germline V gene encodes CDR1 KGHDR and CDR2 SFDVKD. The CDR3 runs to 15 residues. J was trimmed by 2 bases and V by 4 bases; bases with no gene match: 4. This CDR3 is CATSEGDRANYGYTF. The CDR3, as DNA: TGTGCCACCAGTGAGGGGGACAGGGCAAACTATGGCTACACCTTC.

The chain joins TRBV3-1 (or the pseudogene TRBV3-2) to TRBJ2-1, with 7 bases aligning to TRBD2. V lost 4 bases and J lost 0; bases outside the gene matches: 6. The length of the CDR3 is 16 residues. Germline CDR1 and CDR2: LGHDT and YNNKEL (reference sequence). The DNA for the CDR3 is TGTGCCAGCAGCCGAGGCGGGAGCCGCTCCTACAATGAGCAGTTCTTC. It yields the protein CASSRGGSRSYNEQFF.

This clone was observed once. The rearrangement links TRBV11-2 to TRBJ2-2; tentatively, D is TRBD1 (7 bases). This CDR3 region has 16 residues. Germline V gene data show CDR1 as SGHAT and CDR2 as FQNNGV. The V end was cut by 2 bases, the J end by 4 bases, with 14 bases between. The DNA of the CDR3 is TGTGCCAGCAGCTTAAACCAGGGGGGTGTCACCGGGGAGCTGTTTTTT. Amino acid sequence: CASSLNQGGVTGELFF.